The clone carrying this T cell receptor (beta chain) was observed a few times. This record comes from a study of blood T cell repertoires in COVID-19. Study-wide background: T cells, B-cell-depleted T cells, or PBMCs supplied cDNA or gDNA.

Germline assignment: CDR1 MRHNA and CDR2 SNTAGT. This CDR3 is built from 15 residues. V was pared by 5 bases and J by 7 bases, with 8 bases of the junction left unmatched. Per the original data handling: From reference gene primer amplification, estimates of nucleated cell counts were derived. Using immunoSEQ multiplex PCR, the repertoire was profiled, and TCRdb retains in-frame clones only, with some absent. Clone size and the V and J calls come from that table; the DNA yielded D and trimming. The table includes approximately 52,000 clones, approximately 85% detected once. The clonotype originates from a human donor in a cohort sampled during active COVID-19. Sequenced: peripheral blood. The chain uses TRBV6-4 and TRBJ2-1; 10 bases align to TRBD2. DNA of the CDR3: TGTGCCAGCAGTTCCGGGACTAGCGTATTTAATGAGCAGTTCTTC. This translates into CASSSGTSVFNEQFF.